This entry lists 25 T cell receptor beta chains sequenced from one sample in a study of follicular helper T cells after annual influenza vaccination. Specified time point: 2014-2015 season, pre-vaccination. The method was immunoSEQ multiplex PCR; TCRdb's version includes in-frame clones alone and lacks a portion of them. The sample yields about 11,000 clones, roughly 80% seen once. The sample here was CXCR5- memory CD4+ T cells sorted from blood, taken on the day of influenza vaccination. The source of these receptors is an adult who received the influenza vaccine.

CDR3 protein: CASSRAPDTQYF. The CDR3 nucleotides read TGTGCCAGCAGCCGGGCCCCCGATACGCAGTATTTT. The chain employs TRBV6-5 and TRBJ2-3; D is uncertain. The CDR3 runs 12 residues. Trimming took off 6 bases at V and 6 bases at J, with 10 bases between the two ends. CDR1 and CDR2 from the germline V gene are MNHEY and SVGAGI.

J is TRBJ1-2 and V is TRBV4-3; TRBD1 aligns across 7 bases. The ends lost 0 bases at V and 3 bases at J; junction bases unmatched: 7. CDR1 and CDR2 (germline): LGHNA, YSLEER. The CDR3 covers 16 residues. CDR3 region: CASSQDNRDSHYGYTF. As DNA, the CDR3 is TGCGCCAGCAGCCAAGACAACCGGGACAGCCACTATGGCTACACCTTC.

This chain links TRBV6-6 with TRBJ1-2; 10 bases fit TRBD1. Germline V gene sequence: CDR1 MNHNY, CDR2 SVGAGI (reference sequence). With V trimmed by 5 bases and J by 3 bases, 6 bases remained unmatched. This CDR3 contains 15 residues. CDR3: CASSLTTGGDYGYTF. CDR3 nucleotide sequence: TGTGCCAGCAGTCTAACGACAGGGGGCGACTATGGCTACACCTTC.

This sequence joins TRBV7-2 and TRBJ2-5; no clear D. V lost 3 bases and J 2 bases, leaving 7 bases between the germline ends. Germline values: CDR1 SGHTA, CDR2 FQGNSA. CDR3 length: 13 amino acids. The CDR3 loop is CASSFLGQETQYF. Here the CDR3 DNA reads TGTGCCAGCAGCTTTCTGGGACAAGAGACCCAGTACTTC. Full variable domain (remainder filled in from reference TRBV7-2 and TRBJ2-5): GAGVSQSPSNKVTEKGKDVELRCDPISGHTALYWYRQSLGQGLEFLIYFQGNSAPDKSGLPSDRFSAERTGGSVSTLTIQRTQQEDSAVYLCASSFLGQETQYFGPGTRLLVL.

The chain employs TRBV7-2 and TRBJ1-2; D gene unclear. Germline V gene lookup returns CDR1 SGHTA and CDR2 FQGNSA. The V end lost 5 bases, the J end lost 0 bases, and 13 bases lay between the germline ends. CDR3 length: 15 amino acids. The CDR3 region is CASSPVAVTNYGYTF. CDR3 coding DNA: TGTGCCAGCAGCCCAGTGGCAGTAACTAACTATGGCTACACCTTC.

The gene calls are TRBV5-6 and TRBJ2-2; D ambiguous. Trimming cost V 0 bases and J 7 bases, with 7 bases left between them. CDR1 and CDR2 (germline): SGHDT, YYEEEE. The CDR3 has 13 amino acids. For the CDR3, the DNA is TGTGCCAGCAGCTTGGCGTGGGGCGGGGAGCTGTTTTTT. This gives the protein CASSLAWGGELFF.

The chain joins TRBV7-2 to TRBJ2-7; 10 bases are shared with TRBD1. The V and J ends lost 3 bases and 11 bases, in that order; junction bases with no gene match: 10. The CDR3 length is 14 residues. Germline V gene sequence: CDR1 SGHTA, CDR2 FQGNSA. The CDR3, as DNA: TGTGCCAGCAGCTTCCCGGGACAGGGGCGCGATAAGTACTTC. It encodes CASSFPGQGRDKYF.

The chain is built from TRBV5-8 and TRBJ1-2; TRBD1 agrees at 10 bases. V trimming: 6 bases; J trimming: 5 bases; junction bases outside the gene matches: 4. CDR3 length equals 13 residues. CDR1 and CDR2 from the germline V gene are SGHTS and YDEGEE. In nucleotides, the CDR3 is TGTGCCAGCACCGGGACAGGGGAGTATGGCTACACCTTC. This gives the protein CASTGTGEYGYTF. The whole variable domain, filled in from reference TRBV5-8 and TRBJ1-2, reads EAGVTQSPTHLIKTRGQQATLRCSPISGHTSVYWYQQALGLGLQFLLWYDEGEERNRGNFPPRFSGRQFPNYSSELNVNALELEDSALYLCASTGTGEYGYTFGSGTRLTVV.

The gene calls are TRBV6-1 and TRBJ2-4, with TRBD2 matching 7 bases. The CDR3 extends over 13 amino acids. Germline V lookup: CDR1 MNHNS, CDR2 SASEGT. V gave up 10 bases and J gave up 5 bases; unmatched junction bases: 8. The CDR3 sequence is CATSRGEENIQYF. The CDR3 bases are TGTGCCACCAGCCGGGGGGAAGAAAACATTCAGTACTTC.

V usage is TRBV13 and J usage is TRBJ2-7; D remains ambiguous. Germline V gives CDR1 PRHDT, CDR2 FYEKMQ (reference sequence). Deletions cut 0 bases from V and 0 bases from J, with 9 bases between. The CDR3 spans 15 residues. In nucleotides, the CDR3 is TGTGCCAGCAGCTTAGGCCCGATAAGCTCCTACGAGCAGTACTTC. This codes for CASSLGPISSYEQYF.

This chain joins TRBV30 and TRBJ2-5, with no clear D. Trimming removed 0 bases from V and 3 bases from J, with 5 bases in between. Looked up from germline, CDR1 is GTSNPN and CDR2 is SVGIG (reference sequence). The CDR3 length is 12 residues. CDR3 nucleotide sequence: TGTGCCTGGAGTGTACTGGAAGAGACCCAGTACTTC. This gives the protein CAWSVLEETQYF. Drawing the rest from reference TRBV30 and TRBJ2-5, the complete variable domain is SQTIHQWPATLVQPVGSPLSLECTVEGTSNPNLYWYRQAAGRGLQLLFYSVGIGQISSEVPQNLSASRPQDRQFILSSKKLLLSDSGFYLCAWSVLEETQYFGPGTRLLVL.

This chain connects TRBV5-1 to TRBJ2-1, with 12 nucleotides matching TRBD2. Germline V CDR1 and CDR2: SGHRS, YFSETQ. This CDR3 region has 15 residues. The V segment lost 3 bases and the J segment 8 bases; nucleotides outside the gene matches: 6. As DNA, the CDR3 is TGCGCCAGCAGCTCCGGACTAGCGGGGCGGGATGAGCAGTTCTTC. This codes for CASSSGLAGRDEQFF.

CDR3 nucleotides: TGTGCCAGCAGCTTTAAAAGTCGGAGCGGCACCGGGGAGCTGTTTTTT. Protein product: CASSFKSRSGTGELFF. The gene calls are TRBV7-2 and TRBJ2-2, with a possible D match to TRBD2 (5 bases). V lost 3 bases and J lost 4, with 15 bases in between. Germline assignment: CDR1 SGHTA and CDR2 FQGNSA. The CDR3 sequence is 16 residues long.

The chain couples TRBV5-1 to TRBJ1-3; D is unresolved. The CDR3 covers 12 residues. Between the trimmed V and J ends, which lost 0 bases and 3 bases, there was a span of 1 base. Germline V gene lookup returns CDR1 SGHRS and CDR2 YFSETQ. The CDR3 nucleotides read TGCGCCAGCAGCTTGGATGGAAACACCATATATTTT. Residues: CASSLDGNTIYF. Variable domain in full (rest from reference TRBV5-1 and TRBJ1-3): KAGVTQTPRYLIKTRGQQVTLSCSPISGHRSVSWYQQTPGQGLQFLFEYFSETQRNKGNFPGRFSGRQFSNSRSEMNVSTLELGDSALYLCASSLDGNTIYFGEGSWLTVV.

This sequence joins TRBV29-1 and TRBJ1-1; no reliable D call. V was trimmed by 6 bases and J by 11 bases, leaving 22 bases between them. Germline-derived CDR1 and CDR2 are SQVTM and ANQGSEA. The CDR3 is 13 residues long. The CDR3 bases are TGCAGCGTGGTTAGGGCTGACACGCTAATGGCTTTCTTT. Translated: CSVVRADTLMAFF. The variable domain in full, completed from reference TRBV29-1 and TRBJ1-1, reads SAVISQKPSRDICQRGTSLTIQCQVDSQVTMMFWYRQQPGQSLTLIATANQGSEATYESGFVIDKFPISRPNLTFSTLTVSNMSPEDSSIYLCSVVRADTLMAFFGQGTRLTVV.

The V and J genes are TRBV4-3 and TRBJ2-2; no clear D. Per germline, CDR1 LGHNA and CDR2 YSLEER. The CDR3 spans 16 residues. V was trimmed by 4 bases and J by 4 bases, leaving 16 bases between them. CDR3 DNA sequence: TGCGCCAGCAGCCCCGTCCTGGGCGGTTTCACCGGGGAGCTGTTTTTT. The encoded protein is CASSPVLGGFTGELFF.

The rearrangement joins TRBV7-8 to TRBJ2-5, with 7 bases matching TRBD2. This CDR3 is 14 amino acids long. From germline, CDR1 is SGHVS and CDR2 FQNEAQ. Unmatched junction bases numbered 3, after V lost 1 base and J lost 4 bases. DNA of the CDR3: TGTGCCAGCAGCTTAGGGGAGGGGAGAGAGACCCAGTACTTC. This codes for CASSLGEGRETQYF.

J is TRBJ2-1 and V is TRBV4-1, with D perhaps matching TRBD2 (5 bases). Germline V lookup: CDR1 MGHRA, CDR2 YSYEKL. The CDR3 sequence is 15 residues long. V gave up 1 base and J gave up 9 bases, with 16 bases separating them. This CDR3 reads CASSQGTRGPSEQFF. The DNA of the CDR3 is TGCGCCAGCAGCCAAGGCACTAGAGGACCCTCTGAGCAGTTCTTC.

This sequence joins TRBV4-1 and TRBJ1-3; TRBD1 might be the D (5 bases). V shed 4 bases and J shed 0 bases, with 16 bases lying between them. CDR1 and CDR2 from the germline V gene are MGHRA and YSYEKL. This CDR3 comprises 17 residues. Written as DNA, the CDR3 is TGCGCCAGCAGCCGGGGGGGAGTAGTGTTCTCTGGAAACACCATATATTTT. Translating it yields CASSRGGVVFSGNTIYF.

The V call is TRBV30, the J call TRBJ2-6; TRBD1 matches at 7 bases. This CDR3 spans 15 amino acids. CDR1 is GTSNPN, CDR2 SVGIG, per germline (reference sequence). Trimming cost V 4 bases and J 3 bases; bases outside gene matches: 6. DNA for the CDR3: TGTGCCTGGACCAGACAGGGTTTTGGGGCCAACGTCCTGACTTTC. Encoded protein: CAWTRQGFGANVLTF.

The gene calls are TRBV6-1 and TRBJ2-2, with 9 bases lining up with TRBD2. The CDR3 is 15 residues long. CDR1 MNHNS and CDR2 SASEGT come from the germline V gene. J lost 9 bases, V lost 5 bases, and 10 bases had no gene match. CDR3 protein: CASSSGGTPDRELFF. The CDR3 region has the DNA TGTGCCAGCAGTAGCGGGGGGACCCCCGACCGGGAGCTGTTTTTT.

The chain is built from TRBV4-3 and TRBJ1-2, with 10 bases matching TRBD1. With V trimmed by 1 base and J by 5 bases, 4 bases remained unmatched. CDR3 length equals 15 residues. Looked up from germline, CDR1 is LGHNA and CDR2 is YSLEER. As DNA, the CDR3 is TGCGCCAGCAGCCAAGCCCGGGACAGGGGTTATGGCTACACCTTC. Translating gives CASSQARDRGYGYTF.

This chain uses TRBV14 with TRBJ2-1; D not certain. This CDR3 is 16 amino acids long. The V end was cut by 0 bases, the J end by 6 bases, with 15 bases between. Germline values: CDR1 SGHDN, CDR2 FVKESK. Here the CDR3 DNA reads TGTGCCAGCAGCCAAGATATAATAGCAACGGGCAATGAGCAGTTCTTC. Translation gives CASSQDIIATGNEQFF.

The chain has TRBV7-2 and TRBJ2-3; 9 nucleotides line up with TRBD2. CDR3 length equals 17 residues. In germline, CDR1 is SGHTA, CDR2 FQGNSA. V gave up 5 bases and J gave up 3 bases; unmatched junction bases: 12. CDR3: CASSLGVGGRATDTQYF. The CDR3 DNA reads TGTGCCAGCAGCCTGGGGGTTGGCGGGAGGGCAACAGATACGCAGTATTTT.

This clone was observed a single time. V and J are TRBV28 and TRBJ1-1; 7 nucleotides agree with TRBD1. V lost 6 bases to trimming and J lost 0 bases; unmatched junction nucleotides: 7. CDR1 and CDR2 from the germline V gene are MDHEN and SYDVKM. CDR3 size: 15 residues. The CDR3, as DNA: TGTGCCAGCAGCTCCTTGACAGGGATGAACACTGAAGCTTTCTTT. Encoded protein: CASSSLTGMNTEAFF.